These T cell receptor beta chains were read from a single sample in a study of regulatory T cells in long-lasting Graves disease. TCRdb recomputed calls from the multiplex PCR reads with MiXCR, one row per CDR3 protein. The sample has about 400,000 distinct CDR3 sequences, around 20% seen once. Specimen: peripheral blood mononuclear cells (PBMCs), collected when the disease was refractory, from a patient treated with antithyroid drugs. Receptors were obtained from a female donor with Graves disease. The CDR3 runs from the conserved cysteine through the conserved F or W. A D gene is named only where the DNA matches it firmly. The size entry is marked missing in some rows and otherwise reads once, few, many or a size class.

abundance	j_gene	d_gene	v_gene	CDR3nt	CDR3aa
few	TRBJ1-5	TRBD1	TRBV20-1	TGCAGTGCCCTGGGACAGTTAAATCAGCCCCAGCATTTT	CSALGQLNQPQHF
NA	TRBJ2-2	NA	TRBV10-1	TGCGCCAGCAGCCCGACACAGGGCCCCCGGGAGCTGTTTTTT	CASSPTQGPRELFF
many	TRBJ1-1	NA	TRBV5-6	TGTGCCAGCAGCCTAGGGACGGTAGAAGCTTTCTTT	CASSLGTVEAFF
few	TRBJ1-1	TRBD1	TRBV5-5	TGTGCCAGTCAGCGGGGACAGGGGAGGAACACTGAAGCTTTCTTT	CASQRGQGRNTEAFF
few	TRBJ2-2	TRBD1	TRBV12-3/TRBV12-4	TGTGCCAGCAGTAACAGGGGGGTTAACACCGGGGAGCTGTTTTTT	CASSNRGVNTGELFF
NA	TRBJ2-7	NA	TRBV6-1	TGTGCCAGCAACCGAGAGGGAGTGACTAGTACTAGCTCCTACGAGCAGTACTTC	CASNREGVTSTSSYEQYF
NA	TRBJ2-3	NA	TRBV24-1	TGTGCCACCAGTGATCCCCTTTCGCTTGGACTAAGCACAGATACGCAGTATTTT	CATSDPLSLGLSTDTQYF
few	TRBJ1-1	NA	TRBV6-1	TGTGCCAGCAGCACCCCCGGGGGGGTCACTGAAGCTTTCTTT	CASSTPGGVTEAFF
NA	TRBJ2-5	TRBD1	TRBV24-1	TGTGCCACCAGCTCGGGACAGGGTTATGAGACCCAGTACTTC	CATSSGQGYETQYF
many	TRBJ2-2	NA	TRBV20-1	TGCAGTGCTAGAGAAATGTATCTCGGGGAGCTGTTTTTT	CSAREMYLGELFF
NA	TRBJ1-6	NA	TRBV6-2/TRBV6-3	TGTGCCAGCAGTTACGGTCTGGGGCTGGATTCACCCCTCCACTTT	CASSYGLGLDSPLHF
many	TRBJ1-2	NA	TRBV7-2	TGTGCCAGCAGCCTACTGGCGGCTCCCTACTCCTATGGCTACACCTTC	CASSLLAAPYSYGYTF
NA	TRBJ2-2	NA	TRBV2	TGTGCCAGCAGTATGATTTCGGGACACGAGAACACCGGGGAGCTGTTTTTT	CASSMISGHENTGELFF
NA	TRBJ2-1	TRBD2	TRBV7-3	TGTGCCAGCAGCCGACTGGGACTAGCGGGAGTTGATGAGCAGTTCTTC	CASSRLGLAGVDEQFF
NA	TRBJ2-7	NA	TRBV4-1	TGCGCCAGCAGCCAAGATAAGAGACTGATCTACGAGCAGTACTTC	CASSQDKRLIYEQYF
many	TRBJ2-4	NA	TRBV3-1	TGTGCCAGCAGCCAAGAGGGCCAGGGTTTCAGAGCCAAAAACATTCAGTACTTC	CASSQEGQGFRAKNIQYF
many	TRBJ2-5	NA	TRBV10-3	TGTGCCATCAGCTTAGGACACCCCCAAGGACGGGAGACCCAGTACTTC	CAISLGHPQGRETQYF
many	TRBJ2-5	TRBD1	TRBV12-3/TRBV12-4	TGTGCCAGCAGACACTACAGGGGACCCAAAGAGACCCAGTACTTC	CASRHYRGPKETQYF
NA	TRBJ2-1	NA	TRBV7-8	TGTGCCAGCAGCTTCCAGCAAGGCAATGAGCAGTTCTTC	CASSFQQGNEQFF
few	TRBJ1-2	TRBD1	TRBV5-4	TGTGCCAGCAGCACCCCGGGACAGACACCCTATGGCTACACCTTC	CASSTPGQTPYGYTF
many	TRBJ2-5	TRBD2	TRBV6-1	TGTGCCAGCAGTAAAGATGGACTAGTGGAGACCCAGTACTTC	CASSKDGLVETQYF
many	TRBJ1-1	NA	TRBV12-3/TRBV12-4	TGTGCCAGCAGTTTCCGGCTGTTCGGCAGCGTGGCTTTCTTT	CASSFRLFGSVAFF
few	TRBJ1-5	NA	TRBV19	TGTGCCAGTAGTATATCGGCAGACAATCAGCCCCAGCATTTT	CASSISADNQPQHF
few	TRBJ1-5	NA	TRBV29-1	TGCAGCGTTGAACTGGGGGGGGATCAGCCCCAGCATTTT	CSVELGGDQPQHF
once	TRBJ2-5	NA	TRBV6-2/TRBV6-3	TGTGCCAGCAGTTACTCCGGACAGCACCAAGGGACCCAGTACTTC	CASSYSGQHQGTQYF
NA	TRBJ2-7	TRBD1	TRBV7-9	TGTGCCAGCAGCCAAGGACAGGGGACTGCCACCTACGAGCAGTACTTC	CASSQGQGTATYEQYF
many	TRBJ2-2	TRBD2	TRBV12-3/TRBV12-4	TGTGCCGGCAGCCCTGACCTAGCGGGAACCCCGAACACCGGGGAGCTGTTTTTT	CAGSPDLAGTPNTGELFF
many	TRBJ1-1	NA	TRBV11-1	TGTGCCAGCAGCTTAAGAATCGGGCCAATCGCTGAAGCTTTCTTT	CASSLRIGPIAEAFF
NA	TRBJ2-7	NA	TRBV20-1	TGCGGTGCTACCTTAAGGGCGAGCTACGAGCAGTACTTC	CGATLRASYEQYF
many	TRBJ2-6	TRBD1	TRBV6-1	TGTGCCACCGACCAGGGGGCGCGTTCTGGGGCCAACGTCCTGACTTTC	CATDQGARSGANVLTF